Shown below are 28 T cell receptor beta chains from a single sample sequenced in a study of blood T cell repertoires in COVID-19 (dated by TCRdb to 2020 to 2021). The library was generated by the immunoSEQ multiplex PCR assay. In its TCRdb copy, this immuneACCESS table keeps in-frame sequences only and misses some clones. Where compared with another copy, unresolved V genes explain less than half of these, and the others have no known cause. This sample is represented by 150,000 to 200,000 clones; roughly 86% of them were singletons. Clones ranked in the top ten supply around 3.5% of the sample. Material: peripheral blood. These receptor sequences come from a man between 65 and 85 years old with acute or convalescent COVID-19.

The chain carries TRBV9 and TRBJ1-2; D might be TRBD1 (6 bases). The CDR3 has 13 amino acids. The germline V gene encodes CDR1 SGDLS and CDR2 YYNGEE. V shed 5 bases and J shed 4 bases, with 12 bases lying between them. The CDR3 sequence: CASSRTALYGYTF. CDR3 in DNA: TGTGCCAGCAGTAGGACAGCTCTCTATGGCTACACCTTC.

In regard to this clone: Additional DNA sequences in this sample encode the identical CDR3. The chain links TRBV9 to TRBJ1-4; D gene ambiguous. The germline gives CDR1 SGDLS, CDR2 YYNGEE. This CDR3 has 14 residues. V lost 0 bases and J lost 0, with 3 bases in between. The CDR3 coding sequence is TGTGCCAGCAGCGTAGGCGCAACTAATGAAAAACTGTTTTTT. Its protein is CASSVGATNEKLFF.

CDR3 in amino acids: CASSEWLDFSSYYGYTF. CDR3 bases: TGTGCCAGCAGTGAATGGTTGGATTTTAGTAGCTACTATGGCTACACCTTC. The chain couples TRBV6-1 to TRBJ1-2, with unresolved D. This CDR3 region has 17 residues. Germline assignment: CDR1 MNHNS and CDR2 SASEGT. V lost 2 bases to trimming and J lost 3 bases, with 19 bases between them.

The DNA for the CDR3 is TGTGCCAGCAGCTTATCACAGGCTGGGGGGAACACCATATATTTT. This encodes CASSLSQAGGNTIYF. The J gene is TRBJ1-3, the V gene TRBV7-2; a possible D gene is TRBD1 (5 bases). Germline CDR1 and CDR2: SGHTA and FQGNSA. With 2 bases removed from V and 7 bases from J, the gap between germline ends came to 15 bases. There are 15 residues in the CDR3.

The chain is built from TRBV19 and TRBJ2-1; the match to TRBD2 covers 16 bases. The CDR3 consists of 15 residues. V shed 4 bases and J 9 bases; nucleotides not matched to a gene: 3. CDR1 is LNHDA, CDR2 SQIVND, per germline (reference sequence). The CDR3 DNA is TGTGCCAGTAGTACCGGGACTAGCGGGGGGGTTGAGCAGTTCTTC. Protein sequence: CASSTGTSGGVEQFF. The full variable domain, its missing parts supplied by reference TRBV19 and TRBJ2-1, is DGGITQSPKYLFRKEGQNVTLSCEQNLNHDAMYWYRQDPGQGLRLIYYSQIVNDFQKGDIAEGYSVSREKKESFPLTVTSAQKNPTAFYLCASSTGTSGGVEQFFGPGTRLTVL.

The V call is TRBV4-2, the J call TRBJ2-3; 9 positions match TRBD2. The CDR3 extends over 17 amino acids. V shed 0 bases and J 0 bases; nucleotides not matched to a gene: 4. CDR1 is LGHNA, CDR2 YNFKEQ, per germline. The CDR3 region is CASSQDSSGTSTDTQYF. For the CDR3, the DNA is TGTGCCAGCAGCCAAGACTCTAGCGGGACTAGCACAGATACGCAGTATTTT.

The chain has TRBV21-1 and TRBJ2-3; the listed D gene, TRBD2, was not tested against the DNA. TRBV21-1 is termed a pseudogene. The CDR3 consists of 17 residues. CDR3 bases: TGTGCCAGCAGCAGAGCTACGGAGGTAGGGCACTCAGATACGCAGTATTTT. Its translation: CASSRATEVGHSDTQYF.

As for this clone: The junction departs from the called germline gene at one end, perhaps through a read error. The chain links TRBV7-7 to TRBJ2-1; TRBD1 matches at 12 bases. There are 15 residues in the CDR3. Per the germline V gene, CDR1 is SSHAT and CDR2 is FNYEAQ (reference sequence). The CDR3 DNA reads TGTGCTAGCAGCTTAGCGGGACAGGGGGCAGGTGAGCAGTTCTTC. It translates to CASSLAGQGAGEQFF.

The rearrangement joins TRBV11-2 to TRBJ1-1, with 9 bases fitting TRBD1. The CDR3 loop spans 16 amino acids. In germline, CDR1 is SGHAT, CDR2 FQNNGV. After removal of 8 bases from V and 0 bases from J, the junction contained 10 bases not matched to a gene. In DNA, the CDR3 is TGTGCCAGCGCCCGATCGACAGGGGGGGTGAACACTGAAGCTTTCTTT. Its protein is CASARSTGGVNTEAFF. Supplemented by reference TRBV11-2 and TRBJ1-1, the full variable domain reads EAGVAQSPRYKIIEKRQSVAFWCNPISGHATLYWYQQILGQGPKLLIQFQNNGVVDDSQLPKDRFSAERLKGVDSTLKIQPAKLEDSAVYLCASARSTGGVNTEAFFGQGTRLTVV.

The chain employs TRBV4-3 and TRBJ2-3; D gene uncertain. CDR1 and CDR2 (germline): LGHNA, YSLEER. Trimming took 6 bases from V and 3 from J, leaving 7 bases between them. The CDR3 has 12 residues. The CDR3 sequence: CASRGRTDTQYF. CDR3 DNA: TGCGCCAGCAGGGGCCGGACAGATACGCAGTATTTT.

A single count supports this clone. This chain links TRBV5-4 with TRBJ1-3; 7 nucleotides align to TRBD1. Germline trimming cut 2 bases from V and 3 bases from J; bases unmatched to any gene: 5. Germline-derived CDR1 and CDR2 are SGHNT and YYREEE (reference sequence). CDR3 length equals 15 residues. The CDR3 nucleotides are TGTGCCAGCAGCTTCAACAGGGGTGGTGGAAACACCATATATTTT. Protein product: CASSFNRGGGNTIYF. The full variable domain, its missing parts supplied by reference TRBV5-4 and TRBJ1-3, is ETGVTQSPTHLIKTRGQQVTLRCSSQSGHNTVSWYQQALGQGPQFIFQYYREEENGRGNFPPRFSGLQFPNYSSELNVNALELDDSALYLCASSFNRGGGNTIYFGEGSWLTVV.

The chain combines TRBV5-1 with TRBJ2-7, with 9 positions matching TRBD1. V trimming: 5 bases; J trimming: 3 bases; junction bases outside the gene matches: 3. The CDR3 runs to 13 residues. Germline lookup yields CDR1 SGHRS and CDR2 YFSETQ. The CDR3 sequence is CASRGTGIYEQYF. CDR3 DNA: TGCGCCAGCAGGGGGACAGGGATCTACGAGCAGTACTTC.

This clone turned up a few times. The gene calls are TRBV2 and TRBJ2-1; the match to TRBD1 covers 7 bases. The CDR3 sequence is 14 residues long. The V gene's germline CDR1 is SNHLY and CDR2 FYNNEI. The junction had 6 bases not matched to a gene; V was cut back by 4 bases and J by 6 bases. The CDR3 DNA reads as TGTGCCAGCAGTGGACGGACAGGAGCCAATGAGCAGTTCTTC. It encodes CASSGRTGANEQFF.

V gene TRBV4-2 combines with J gene TRBJ1-2; 7 bases agree with TRBD1. The CDR3 totals 13 residues. The V and J ends lost 5 bases and 3 bases, in that order; junction bases with no gene match: 3. Germline loops: CDR1 LGHNA, CDR2 YNFKEQ. The CDR3 region is CASSYDRDYGYTF. As DNA, the CDR3 is TGTGCCAGCAGCTACGACAGGGACTATGGCTACACCTTC.

This clone was seen only a few times. CDR3 nucleotides: TGTGCCAGCAGTTATAGGACAGAGCTTGGCTACACCTTC. Translated: CASSYRTELGYTF. The rearrangement joins TRBV6-5 to TRBJ1-2; TRBD1 might be the D (6 bases). V lost 3 bases to trimming and J lost 7 bases, with 12 bases between them. This CDR3 spans 13 amino acids. Looked up from germline, CDR1 is MNHEY and CDR2 is SVGAGI.

This chain links TRBV19 with TRBJ2-1; 12 positions agree with TRBD2. The CDR3 has 18 residues. The germline V gene has CDR1 LNHDA and CDR2 SQIVND (reference sequence). V trimming: 5 bases; J trimming: 0 bases; junction bases outside the gene matches: 8. The CDR3 DNA is TGTGCCAGTAGTCGGGCTAGCGGGAGGGGTAGCTCCTACAATGAGCAGTTCTTC. The encoded protein is CASSRASGRGSSYNEQFF.

This clone was counted a few times. V is TRBV15 and J is TRBJ1-1; D is possibly TRBD1 (6 bases). Germline lookup yields CDR1 LNHNV and CDR2 YYDKDF (reference sequence). The ends were cut back, 0 bases at V and 5 bases at J, with 13 bases in the middle. The CDR3 consists of 15 residues. The CDR3 sequence is CATSRDPGAFTEAFF. In DNA, the CDR3 is TGTGCCACCAGCAGAGACCCAGGGGCGTTTACTGAAGCTTTCTTT.

This chain links TRBV19 with TRBJ1-1; D gene ambiguous. The CDR3 has 13 residues. Trimming stripped 3 bases from V and 5 bases from J, with 10 bases between. Germline V gene sequence: CDR1 LNHDA, CDR2 SQIVND (reference sequence). This chain's CDR3 is CASSIHTTTEAFF. The CDR3 DNA reads TGTGCCAGTAGTATTCACACAACAACTGAAGCTTTCTTT.

CDR3 residues: CASSFLAGDTYEQYF. The CDR3 DNA is TGTGCCAGCAGCTTTCTAGCGGGGGACACCTACGAGCAGTACTTC. The rearrangement links TRBV5-8 to TRBJ2-7, with 10 nucleotides matching TRBD2. The junction had 4 bases not matched to a gene; V was cut back by 2 bases and J by 2 bases. Germline-derived CDR1 and CDR2 are SGHTS and YDEGEE. This CDR3 is built from 15 residues.

V is TRBV15 and J is TRBJ2-5; 7 nucleotides agree with TRBD2. J was trimmed by 4 bases and V by 2 bases; bases with no gene match: 7. CDR1 and CDR2 (germline): LNHNV, YYDKDF (reference sequence). This CDR3 has 15 amino acids. CDR3 coding DNA: TGTGCCACCAGCAGATCAGGACTAGGCGGAGAGACCCAGTACTTC. Encoded protein: CATSRSGLGGETQYF.

This chain joins TRBV7-3 and TRBJ2-7; 7 bases are shared with TRBD1. Germline CDR1 and CDR2: SGHTA and FQGTGA. CDR3 length: 15 amino acids. The trim removed 5 bases at V and 6 bases at J, leaving 13 bases unmatched. The CDR3 nucleotides are TGTGCCAGCAGCGCCCAGGGGGAAGGCTATCGCGAGCAGTACTTC. It encodes CASSAQGEGYREQYF. Full variable domain (outside the CDR3, taken from reference TRBV7-3 and TRBJ2-7): GAGVSQTPSNKVTEKGKYVELRCDPISGHTALYWYRQSLGQGPEFLIYFQGTGAADDSGLPNDRFFAVRPEGSVSTLKIQRTERGDSAVYLCASSAQGEGYREQYFGPGTRLTVT.

V is TRBV20-1 and J is TRBJ1-1; no clear D gene. This CDR3 contains 10 residues. The germline V gene encodes CDR1 DFQATT and CDR2 SNEGSKA (reference sequence). V was pared by 8 bases and J by 7 bases, with 11 bases between. The CDR3 nucleotides are TGCAGTTTTCGACGGGGTGAAGCTTTCTTT. The encoded protein is CSFRRGEAFF.

The rearrangement links TRBV10-3 to TRBJ2-1, with 7 bases that match TRBD2. The germline gives CDR1 ENHRY, CDR2 SYGVKD. The CDR3 extends over 13 amino acids. With 7 bases clipped from V and 8 bases from J, the junction kept 8 bases outside the gene matches. The CDR3 bases are TGTGCCATCACCCCAGCGGGATCGTATGAGCAGTTCTTC. It yields the protein CAITPAGSYEQFF.

The genes are TRBV7-3 and TRBJ2-3; 9 bases are shared with TRBD2. Germline loops: CDR1 SGHTA, CDR2 FQGTGA. The CDR3 is 15 residues long. Germline trimming cut 2 bases from V and 5 bases from J; bases unmatched to any gene: 5. For the CDR3, the DNA is TGTGCCAGCAGCTTAGCGGGAGGGCCTGGAGATACGCAGTATTTT. It specifies CASSLAGGPGDTQYF. Looking up the rest from reference TRBV7-3 and TRBJ2-3 gives the full variable domain: GAGVSQTPSNKVTEKGKYVELRCDPISGHTALYWYRQSLGQGPEFLIYFQGTGAADDSGLPNDRFFAVRPEGSVSTLKIQRTERGDSAVYLCASSLAGGPGDTQYFGPGTRLTVL.

The chain is built from TRBV5-6 and TRBJ1-2, with no clear D. CDR1 and CDR2 from the germline V gene are SGHDT and YYEEEE. CDR3 length: 15 residues. V shed 4 bases and J shed 3 bases, with 16 bases lying between them. CDR3 region: CASSLRTYGDYGYTF. CDR3 bases: TGTGCCAGCAGCCTCCGGACTTATGGGGACTATGGCTACACCTTC.

The chain employs TRBV6-5 and TRBJ1-6; weak D call: TRBD1 (5 bases). The CDR3 length is 14 residues. V gave up 3 bases and J gave up 5 bases, with 8 bases separating them. Germline CDR1 is MNHEY and CDR2 is SVGAGI. The CDR3 region has the DNA TGTGCCAGCAGTTATGCAGGGAATAATTCACCCCTCCACTTT. Its translation is CASSYAGNNSPLHF.

The rearrangement joins TRBV5-1 to TRBJ2-1, with D possibly being TRBD1 (9 bases). This CDR3 comprises 15 residues. With 4 bases removed from V and 7 bases from J, the gap between germline ends came to 18 bases. Per the germline V gene, CDR1 is SGHRS and CDR2 is YFSETQ. The CDR3 region is CASSPGGTGTNEQFF. CDR3 in DNA: TGCGCCAGCAGCCCGGGGGGGACAGGGACGAATGAGCAGTTCTTC.

This clone was seen just once. The genes are TRBV19 and TRBJ1-5; 7 bases match TRBD1. V trimming: 9 bases; J trimming: 7 bases; junction bases outside the gene matches: 12. CDR3 length equals 14 residues. Germline CDR1 and CDR2: LNHDA and SQIVND (reference sequence). CDR3 loop: CASEDRPRKQPQHF. In DNA, the CDR3 is TGTGCCAGCGAGGACAGGCCTAGAAAGCAGCCCCAGCATTTT.